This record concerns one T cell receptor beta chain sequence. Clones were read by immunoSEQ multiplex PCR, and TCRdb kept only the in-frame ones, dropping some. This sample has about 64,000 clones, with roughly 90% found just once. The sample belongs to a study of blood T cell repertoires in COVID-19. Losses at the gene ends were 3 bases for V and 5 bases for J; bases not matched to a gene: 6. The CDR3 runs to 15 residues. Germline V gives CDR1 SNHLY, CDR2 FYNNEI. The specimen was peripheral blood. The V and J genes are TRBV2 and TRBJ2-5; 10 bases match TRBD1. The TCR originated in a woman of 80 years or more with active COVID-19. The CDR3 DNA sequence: TGTGCCAGCAGTGATGTGACAGGGGGCGGTGAGACCCAGTACTTC. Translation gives CASSDVTGGGETQYF.